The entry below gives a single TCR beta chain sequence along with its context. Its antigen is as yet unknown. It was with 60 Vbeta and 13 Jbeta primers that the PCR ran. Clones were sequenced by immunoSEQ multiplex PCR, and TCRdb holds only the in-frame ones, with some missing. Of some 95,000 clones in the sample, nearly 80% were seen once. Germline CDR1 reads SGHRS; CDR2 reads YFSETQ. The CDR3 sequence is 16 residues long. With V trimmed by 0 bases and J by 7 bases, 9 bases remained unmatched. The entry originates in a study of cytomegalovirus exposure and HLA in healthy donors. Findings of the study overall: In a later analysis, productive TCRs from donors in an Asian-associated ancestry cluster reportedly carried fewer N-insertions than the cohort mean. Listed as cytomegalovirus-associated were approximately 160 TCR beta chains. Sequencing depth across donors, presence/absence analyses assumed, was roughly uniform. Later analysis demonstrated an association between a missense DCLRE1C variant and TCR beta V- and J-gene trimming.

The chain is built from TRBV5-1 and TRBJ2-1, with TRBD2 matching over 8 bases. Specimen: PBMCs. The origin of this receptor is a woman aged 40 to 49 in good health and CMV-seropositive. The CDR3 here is CASSLVTSGEGNEQFF. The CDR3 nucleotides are TGCGCCAGCAGCTTGGTTACTAGCGGAGAAGGAAATGAGCAGTTCTTC.